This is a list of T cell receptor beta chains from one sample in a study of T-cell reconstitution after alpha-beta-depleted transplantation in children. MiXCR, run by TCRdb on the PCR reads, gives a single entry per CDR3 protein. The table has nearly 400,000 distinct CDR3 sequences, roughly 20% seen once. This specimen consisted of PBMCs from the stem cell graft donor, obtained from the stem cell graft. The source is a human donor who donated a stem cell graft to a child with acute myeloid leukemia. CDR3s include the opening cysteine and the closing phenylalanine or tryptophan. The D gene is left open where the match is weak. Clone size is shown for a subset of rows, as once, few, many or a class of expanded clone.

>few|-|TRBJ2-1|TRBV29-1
TGCAGCGTTGAGGGTGTTAGGGACAACTACTCCTACAATGAGCAGTTCTTC
CSVEGVRDNYSYNEQFF
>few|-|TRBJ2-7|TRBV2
TGTGCCAGCGCGGTCCTCTACGAGCAGTACTTC
CASAVLYEQYF
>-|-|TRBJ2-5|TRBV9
TGTGCCAGCAGCTCCCAAGATCCGCGAGAGACCCAGTACTTC
CASSSQDPRETQYF
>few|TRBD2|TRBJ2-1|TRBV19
TGTGCCAGTAGTATATCCCGCTTTGGACTAGGCTCCAACAATGAGCAGTTCTTC
CASSISRFGLGSNNEQFF
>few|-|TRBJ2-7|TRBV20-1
TGCAGTGCTAGTCCGGGACGGGGATACGAGCAGTACTTC
CSASPGRGYEQYF
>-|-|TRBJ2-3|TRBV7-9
TGTGCCAGCAGCCCTGATGCAGCGCGTACAGATACGCAGTATTTT
CASSPDAARTDTQYF
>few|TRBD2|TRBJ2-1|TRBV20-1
TGCAGTGCTAGACTAGCGGGAGACCTCTACAATGAGCAGTTCTTC
CSARLAGDLYNEQFF
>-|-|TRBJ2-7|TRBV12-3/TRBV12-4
TGTGCCAGCAGTTGGGCCGGAGTTGCCTACGAGCAGTACTTC
CASSWAGVAYEQYF
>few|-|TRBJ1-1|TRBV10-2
TGCGCCAGCAGTGATCGGGTACAGGGAGGGAGGACTGAAGCTTTCTTT
CASSDRVQGGRTEAFF
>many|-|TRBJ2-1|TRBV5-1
TGCGCCAGCACTCCCCTAGTTTCATCCTACAATGAGCAGTTCTTC
CASTPLVSSYNEQFF
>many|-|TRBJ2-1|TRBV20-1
TGCAGTGCTTGGACGTCGGACGGGAAGTTAGGCTACAATGAGCAGTTCTTC
CSAWTSDGKLGYNEQFF
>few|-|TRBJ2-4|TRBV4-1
TGCGCCAGCAGCATGGGATCTACTCCTCTGGCCAAAAACATTCAGTACTTC
CASSMGSTPLAKNIQYF
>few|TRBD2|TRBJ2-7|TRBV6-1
TGTGCCAGCGTAGCGGGAGGGGGCTACGAGCAGTACTTC
CASVAGGGYEQYF
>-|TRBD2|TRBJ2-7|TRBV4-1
TGCGCCAGCAGCCAAGGCCGGACTAGCGGGAGAGGAGAGCAGTACTTC
CASSQGRTSGRGEQYF
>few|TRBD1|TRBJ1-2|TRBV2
TGTGCCAGCAGTTATGGGACAGGGCTTTTTGGCTACACCTTC
CASSYGTGLFGYTF
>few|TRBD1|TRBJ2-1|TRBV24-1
TGTGCCACCAGTGGTGGGACAGTCCCTTACAATGAGCAGTTCTTC
CATSGGTVPYNEQFF
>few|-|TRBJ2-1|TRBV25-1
TGTGCCAGCAGTGAATCTAGCCTCTCCTACAATGAGCAGTTCTTC
CASSESSLSYNEQFF
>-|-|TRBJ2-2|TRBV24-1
TGTGCCACCAGTGAGTGGGGGACCGGGGAGCTGTTTTTT
CATSEWGTGELFF
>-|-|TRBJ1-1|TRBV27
TGTGCCAGCAGTTTATCAGGGCCCCTGAACACTGAAGCTTTCTTT
CASSLSGPLNTEAFF
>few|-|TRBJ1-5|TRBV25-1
TGTGCCAGCAGTGCCCAGGGGCAGCCCCAGCATTTT
CASSAQGQPQHF
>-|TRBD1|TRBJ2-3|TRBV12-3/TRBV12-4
TGTGCCAGCCGGGACAGGGGGACTAGCCGAGGAGATACGCAGTATTTT
CASRDRGTSRGDTQYF
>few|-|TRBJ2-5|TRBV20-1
TGCAGTGCTAGAGGCCGGGGACGCCAGATAGGGACCCAGTACTTC
CSARGRGRQIGTQYF
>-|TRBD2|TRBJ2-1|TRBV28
TGTGCCACCAGCGGGAGGGTTGCCTACAATGAGCAGTTCTTC
CATSGRVAYNEQFF
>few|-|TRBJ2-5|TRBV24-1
TGTGCCACCAGTGATTCCGGTGTGGTGAAGACCCAGTACTTC
CATSDSGVVKTQYF
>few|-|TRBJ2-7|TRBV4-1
TGCGCCAGCAGCCAAGGTTGGGCGTCCCACGAGCAGTACTTC
CASSQGWASHEQYF
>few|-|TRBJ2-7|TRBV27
TGTGCCAGCAGTTTGTTTGGTGGGAGCGTTCCATACGAGCAGTACTTC
CASSLFGGSVPYEQYF
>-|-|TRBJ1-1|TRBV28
TGTGCCAGCACCCCGTGGGAGAACACTGAAGCTTTCTTT
CASTPWENTEAFF
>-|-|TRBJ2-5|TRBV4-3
TGCGCCAGCAGCTCGCGGACAGTTCAAGAGACCCAGTACTTC
CASSSRTVQETQYF
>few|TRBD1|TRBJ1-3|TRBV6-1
TGTGCCAGCAGCCGCCTCGTGGGGACAGGCCTCTCTGGAAACACCATATATTTT
CASSRLVGTGLSGNTIYF
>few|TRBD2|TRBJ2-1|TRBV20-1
TGCAGTGCGAGGGGGGATACTAGCGGGAGTTACAATGAGCAGTTCTTC
CSARGDTSGSYNEQFF
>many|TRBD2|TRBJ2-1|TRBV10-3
TGTGCCATCACCAGCGGGAGGGTTGATGAGCAGTTCTTC
CAITSGRVDEQFF
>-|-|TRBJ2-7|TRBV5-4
TGTGCCAGCAGCCCAACGGCAGGGAACGAGCAGTACTTC
CASSPTAGNEQYF
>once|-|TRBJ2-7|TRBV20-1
TGCAGTGCTAGATCCGGGGCTCTTCCCTACGAGCAGTACTTC
CSARSGALPYEQYF
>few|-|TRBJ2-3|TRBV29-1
TGCAGCGTCCAACAATCAGGGGCTGGCACAGATACGCAGTATTTT
CSVQQSGAGTDTQYF